The clone carrying this T cell receptor beta chain was picked up one time. Its antigen is as yet unknown. The treatment here: about 20 received Ad26.COV2.S at low or high dose, single or two shots; 5 received placebo; per-sample allocation not given. Sampling occurred on day 63 after the first vaccine or placebo injection. Profiling relied on immunoSEQ multiplex PCR, and the TCRdb table lists in-frame clones only, not all of them. Of roughly 270,000 clones in the sample, about 90% were seen once. These data are taken from a study of Ad26.COV2.S vaccination and SARS-CoV-2 variants. In the study overall: Each vaccinee took Ad26.COV2.S intramuscularly, once or twice 56 days apart.

Study-level results: Comparability of non-spike TCR breadth was observed across vaccine and placebo recipients. Vaccinees displayed broader spike-specific TCR repertoires than placebo recipients. TCR breadth and depth estimates may have understated total T cell responses.

This CDR3 is 18 amino acids long. J lost 0 bases, V lost 0 bases, and 5 bases had no gene match. Germline lookup yields CDR1 LGHNA and CDR2 YSLEER. The starting material was peripheral blood, obtained in a trial of Ad26.COV2.S vaccine versus placebo. The chain joins TRBV4-3 to TRBJ2-3, with 11 bases identical to TRBD2. The sequence derives from a person between 18 and 60 years old who received the Ad26.COV2.S COVID-19 vaccine or a placebo. CDR3 coding DNA: TGCGCCAGCAGCCAAGAACTAGCGGGGGACCCGAGCACAGATACGCAGTATTTT. Amino acids: CASSQELAGDPSTDTQYF.